The 16 T cell receptor beta chains given below trace back to one sample, sequenced in a study of human T cells and chemical hapten exposure (dated by TCRdb to the early 2020s). Receptor amplification or capture employed RACE. Sequencing used a NextSeq 500. TCRdb itself trimmed the public reads at Q25 with fastp, ran MiXCR and retained productive beta chains. Duplicate CDR3 protein sequences are folded into a single record with the most common DNA and genes. Here the sample has around 82,000 distinct CDR3 sequences; approximately 6.6% occur a single time. Clones ranked in the top ten supply 1% to 1.5% of the sample. The time point label corresponds to: patch test 2, 6 weeks after DPC sensitization. In light of the paper, this sample's treatment or condition label describes: therapeutic diphenylcyclopropenone sensitization with weekly scalp DPC. The starting material was whole blood, obtained in connection with sensitization to the hapten diphenylcyclopropenone (DPC). The receptor set was obtained from a woman in her 30s with alopecia areata. Some clones in this sample may be carry-over from other donors' samples.

This clonotype occurred many times. The V gene is TRBV5-1, the J gene TRBJ1-1; TRBD1 aligns across 7 bases. CDR1 is SGHRS, CDR2 YFSETQ, per germline. This CDR3 has 14 amino acids. Trimming took 1 base from V and 5 from J; bases not matched to a gene: 5. The CDR3 coding sequence is TGCGCCAGCAGCTTGCAGGGGGGACGAACTGAAGCTTTCTTT. Translation gives CASSLQGGRTEAFF.

This clonotype was found many times. J is TRBJ2-1 and V is TRBV7-3, with 13 bases lining up with TRBD2. Germline CDR1 SGHTA, CDR2 FQGTGA. V was clipped by 5 bases and J by 5 bases; unmatched bases: 3. The CDR3 covers 15 residues. This CDR3 is CASSLLAGGDNEQFF. DNA for the CDR3: TGTGCCAGCAGCCTACTAGCGGGGGGGGACAATGAGCAGTTCTTC.

J is TRBJ1-1 and V is TRBV20-1, with D uncertain. This CDR3 has 14 amino acids. The germline gives CDR1 DFQATT, CDR2 SNEGSKA (reference sequence). V was cut by 3 bases and J by 2 bases, with 13 bases left in between. The CDR3 protein is CSASSVFHNTEAFF. The CDR3 DNA reads TGCAGTGCTAGTTCGGTGTTTCACAACACTGAAGCTTTCTTT.

This clonotype was recorded many times. CDR3 DNA sequence: TGTGCCAGCAGCCAATCCCTCGCTGAAGCTTTCTTT. It encodes CASSQSLAEAFF. This chain links TRBV5-5 with TRBJ1-1; D is ambiguous. Germline CDR1 and CDR2: SGHKS and YYEKEE (reference sequence). V was shortened by 4 bases and J by 6 bases, with 10 bases between the two germline ends. This CDR3 is 12 amino acids long.

In this sample, this clonotype turned up many times. The chain is built from TRBV29-1 and TRBJ2-1; TRBD1 is a possible D gene (6 bases). V lost 6 bases and J 4 bases, leaving 13 bases between the germline ends. The CDR3 spans 13 residues. CDR1 SQVTM and CDR2 ANQGSEA come from the germline V gene. CDR3 nucleotides: TGCAGCGTCTCGCAGGGGAAGTACAATGAGCAGTTCTTC. This translates into CSVSQGKYNEQFF.

This clonotype was detected many times. A read error may produce the germline difference seen at one junction end. The V gene is TRBV20-1, the J gene TRBJ1-1; D possibly corresponds to TRBD1 (6 bases). The CDR3 extends over 15 amino acids. Germline V gene data show CDR1 as DFQATT and CDR2 as SNEGSKA (reference sequence). CDR3 in DNA: TGCAGTGCTAGAGATTGGGGGGCGTATGGCACTGAAGCCTTCTTT. Translation: CSARDWGAYGTEAFF.

The sample holds many counts of this clonotype. J is TRBJ1-3 and V is TRBV11-2; D not resolved. CDR1 is SGHAT, CDR2 FQNNGV, per germline. There are 15 residues in the CDR3. The V end was cut by 1 base, the J end by 0 bases, with 7 bases between. The CDR3 spells CASSLAGNSGNTIYF. DNA for the CDR3: TGTGCCAGCAGCTTAGCGGGGAACTCTGGAAACACCATATATTTT.

This clonotype came up many times. The V and J genes are TRBV7-2 and TRBJ1-2; D unresolved. The CDR3 totals 16 residues. V lost 2 bases to trimming and J lost 4 bases, with 17 bases between them. The germline CDR1 and CDR2 sequences are SGHTA and FQGNSA. This chain's CDR3 is CASSLNGATPRYGYTF. The CDR3 DNA is TGTGCCAGCAGCTTAAATGGCGCCACCCCTCGCTATGGCTACACCTTC.

This chain connects TRBV30 to TRBJ1-5; 9 positions match TRBD1. CDR3 length equals 15 residues. Germline CDR1 and CDR2: GTSNPN and SVGIG (reference sequence). V was pared by 2 bases and J by 6 bases, with 8 bases of the junction left unmatched. CDR3 protein: CAWSPGQGVSQPQHF. As DNA, the CDR3 is TGTGCCTGGAGTCCGGGACAGGGTGTGTCTCAGCCCCAGCATTTT.

This clonotype was observed at least ten times. The chain couples TRBV12-3 or TRBV12-4 to TRBJ2-7, with D hard to call. The CDR3 runs to 12 residues. Between the trimmed V and J ends, which lost 1 base and 4 bases, there was a span of 5 bases. The CDR3 DNA follows: TGTGCCAGCAGTTTAGTAGTGTACGAGCAGTACTTC. Encoded protein: CASSLVVYEQYF.

This clonotype was seen at least ten times. The chain combines TRBV30 with TRBJ1-1; D unclear. CDR1 and CDR2 (germline): GTSNPN, SVGIG (reference sequence). The CDR3 runs 11 residues. V was pared by 4 bases and J by 7 bases, with 10 bases between. The CDR3 sequence: CAWNYGDEAFF. The CDR3 DNA sequence: TGTGCCTGGAACTACGGCGATGAAGCTTTCTTT. Full variable domain (remainder filled in from reference TRBV30 and TRBJ1-1): SQTIHQWPATLVQPVGSPLSLECTVEGTSNPNLYWYRQAAGRGLQLLFYSVGIGQISSEVPQNLSASRPQDRQFILSSKKLLLSDSGFYLCAWNYGDEAFFGQGTRLTVV.

The table lists this clonotype with many counts. This rearrangement joins TRBV6-1 to TRBJ1-4; TRBD1 matches at 8 bases. V shed 1 base and J 3 bases; nucleotides not matched to a gene: 4. Germline V CDR1 and CDR2: MNHNS, SASEGT. This CDR3 has 16 amino acids. The CDR3 spells CASSEDPTGANEKLFF. DNA of the CDR3: TGTGCCAGCAGTGAAGATCCGACAGGGGCTAATGAAAAACTGTTTTTT.

This clonotype was counted only a few times. This chain connects TRBV3-1 to TRBJ1-5, with no clear D. This CDR3 is built from 12 residues. Germline lookup yields CDR1 LGHDT and CDR2 YNNKEL (reference sequence). V was clipped by 1 base and J by 11 bases, with 9 bases between them. In DNA form, the CDR3 reads TGTGCCAGCAGCCAAGCCGGACTTTCCCAGCATTTT. Translation gives CASSQAGLSQHF.

This clonotype was detected many times. The chain carries TRBV18 and TRBJ1-1, with D perhaps matching TRBD1 (6 bases). The CDR3 consists of 12 residues. Germline CDR1 reads KGHSH; CDR2 reads LQKENI. The germline V and J ends were trimmed by 4 bases and 8 bases, with 11 bases remaining between them. The CDR3 DNA reads as TGTGCCAGCTCACTTGACAGGAGCGAAGCTTTCTTT. Translating gives CASSLDRSEAFF.

This clonotype was recorded many times. The CDR3 here is CASSLQYLAGDNEQFF. In DNA, the CDR3 is TGTGCCAGCAGCTTGCAATATCTGGCCGGGGACAATGAGCAGTTCTTC. The rearrangement uses TRBV5-4 and TRBJ2-1, with D perhaps TRBD2 (5 bases). The ends were cut back, 1 base at V and 5 bases at J, with 16 bases in the middle. This CDR3 region has 16 residues. Germline-derived CDR1 and CDR2 are SGHNT and YYREEE (reference sequence).

This clonotype was seen a handful of times. The V and J genes are TRBV3-1 and TRBJ2-7, with TRBD1 identical over 7 bases. Germline V CDR1 and CDR2: LGHDT, YNNKEL (reference sequence). The trim removed 0 bases at V and 2 bases at J, leaving 7 bases unmatched. This CDR3 spans 16 amino acids. In DNA form, the CDR3 reads TGTGCCAGCAGCCAAGACCCGCGTACAGGGGCCTACGAGCAGTACTTC. Translating gives CASSQDPRTGAYEQYF.